This TCR beta chain came from a study of blood T cell repertoires in COVID-19. Whole-study context: There were acute and convalescent COVID-19 samples, and they came from the United States, Italy and Spain. PBMCs, B-cell-depleted T cells, or T cells provided the cDNA or gDNA that made up the material.

Original analysis: Reference gene primers were amplified, and this amplification served to estimate nucleated cell counts. Here immunoSEQ multiplex PCR was the method, and the copy in TCRdb shows in-frame clones only, minus some. V, J and clone size were drawn from that table, and D and trimming were deduced from the DNA. There are 150,000 or so clones in the sample; more than 70% occur only once, and around 8.2% lies in the top ten. The sequenced material came from peripheral blood. This TCR was recovered from a woman aged 55-75 years with acute or convalescent COVID-19.

CDR3 in DNA: TGCAGCGTTGTCGCGGTAGGAGAAAAACTGTTTTTT. Translating it yields CSVVAVGEKLFF. The genes are TRBV29-1 and TRBJ1-4; no firm D call. CDR3 length: 12 residues. Germline CDR1 SQVTM, CDR2 ANQGSEA. V gave up 4 bases and J gave up 8 bases, with 11 bases separating them.